This T cell receptor beta chain was observed in a study of cytomegalovirus exposure and HLA in healthy donors. Whole-study findings and limits: Most TCR beta V segments were productive about 90% or about 30% of the time in an earlier analysis.

Remarks on this clone: Its specificity is unknown.

The ends lost 5 bases at V and 7 bases at J; junction bases unmatched: 6. Germline CDR1 and CDR2: SNHLY and FYNNEI. The CDR3 loop spans 14 amino acids. The primer mix had 60 Vbeta and 13 Jbeta primers. In the original analysis: Later reanalysis found roughly 80 million unique TCR beta chains, 10 million to 14 million of them shared. Some clones are missing from TCRdb's copy, which holds only in-frame ones; the method was immunoSEQ multiplex PCR. The V and J calls and clone size come from that table; D and trimming were worked out from the DNA. This sample carries about 150,000 clones, about three quarters of them seen once, and the ten largest clones take approximately 4%.

The sample was PBMCs. The chain combines TRBV2 with TRBJ1-4; 8 bases match TRBD1. This clonotype was obtained from a woman between 35 and 50 years old in good health and CMV-seronegative. This chain's CDR3 is CASSIQGVLEKLFF. The CDR3 DNA is TGTGCCAGCAGTATACAGGGGGTCCTTGAAAAACTGTTTTTT.